The 20 T cell receptor beta chains below all came from one sample that was sequenced in a study of Ad26.COV2.S vaccination and SARS-CoV-2 variants. Treatment here: over 15 received Ad26.COV2.S at low or high dose, single or two shots; about five received placebo; per-sample allocation not given. Samples came from day 63 after the first vaccine or placebo injection. Measured with immunoSEQ multiplex PCR; TCRdb has only the in-frame clones, and not every one. The data show around 450,000 clones, with roughly 88% seen just once and approximately 4% held by the top ten. Sequencing used peripheral blood, obtained in a trial of Ad26.COV2.S vaccine versus placebo. The source of these receptors is a person aged 18-60 years who received the Ad26.COV2.S COVID-19 vaccine or a placebo.

This sequence joins TRBV6-4 and TRBJ2-3; a weak D match, TRBD1 (7 bases). This CDR3 is 17 amino acids long. The V and J ends lost 6 bases and 2 bases respectively, with 21 bases between them. Germline lookup yields CDR1 MRHNA and CDR2 SNTAGT. The CDR3: CASSQTGGTVNTDTQYF. CDR3 coding DNA: TGTGCCAGCAGCCAAACTGGGGGGACAGTAAACACAGATACGCAGTATTTT.

This chain links TRBV5-4 with TRBJ2-7; D perhaps matches TRBD1 (6 bases). V was clipped by 0 bases and J by 5 bases, with 6 bases between them. The germline gives CDR1 SGHNT, CDR2 YYREEE (reference sequence). The CDR3 runs to 12 residues. The CDR3 protein is CASSLEGDEQYF. CDR3 DNA sequence: TGTGCCAGCAGCTTGGAGGGGGACGAGCAGTACTTC.

This chain uses TRBV5-1 with TRBJ1-5; D is unresolved. V was cut by 4 bases and J by 0 bases, with 5 bases left in between. Germline values: CDR1 SGHRS, CDR2 YFSETQ. This CDR3 is built from 13 residues. CDR3 in DNA: TGCGCCAGCAGCCCGAATAGCAATCAGCCCCAGCATTTT. It translates to CASSPNSNQPQHF.

The chain combines TRBV30 with TRBJ2-3; D not resolved. The V gene's germline CDR1 is GTSNPN and CDR2 SVGIG (reference sequence). CDR3 size: 11 residues. Trimming cost V 8 bases and J 8 bases, with 14 bases left between them. CDR3 DNA sequence: TGTGCCGTAGAGGAGTCGCGTACGCAGTATTTT. Translation: CAVEESRTQYF.

This clone occurred a few times. The same CDR3 arises from other DNA sequences in this sample as well. V and J are TRBV7-3 and TRBJ2-1, with a tentative D call TRBD1 (6 bases). This CDR3 is 13 amino acids long. The ends were cut back, 2 bases at V and 6 bases at J, with 8 bases in the middle. Per germline, CDR1 SGHTA and CDR2 FQGTGA. In DNA form, the CDR3 reads TGTGCCAGCAGCTTATTACAGGGCAATGAGCAGTTCTTC. Translation gives CASSLLQGNEQFF.

The genes are TRBV9 and TRBJ1-6, with D unresolved. Looked up from germline, CDR1 is SGDLS and CDR2 is YYNGEE. The V end lost 3 bases, the J end lost 7 bases, and 8 bases lay between the germline ends. The CDR3 has 13 amino acids. CDR3 DNA: TGTGCCAGCAGCGAGCAGGAAAATTCACCCCTCCACTTT. The encoded protein is CASSEQENSPLHF.

The chain uses TRBV27 and TRBJ2-1, with 11 bases aligning to TRBD1. Germline lookup yields CDR1 MNHEY and CDR2 SMNVEV (reference sequence). Losses at the gene ends were 3 bases for V and 6 bases for J; bases not matched to a gene: 1. The CDR3 is made up of 14 amino acids. For the CDR3, the DNA is TGTGCCAGCAGTTTGGGACAGGGGGGCAATGAGCAGTTCTTC. Its translation: CASSLGQGGNEQFF.

This clone was detected once. Since no conserved phenylalanine or tryptophan closes the CDR3, a read error is the likely cause. The DNA is omitted, as the CDR3 cannot be located on it reliably, and the CDR3 follows TCRdb's listing. The rearrangement joins TRBV12-2 to TRBJ2-7; the table's D call, TRBD1, was not checked against the DNA. TRBV12-2 is a recognized pseudogene. The CDR3 spans 14 residues, counting both ends. The CDR3 is CASRFTQRGGRCLG.

The gene calls are TRBV7-8 and TRBJ2-5; TRBD2 matches 8 bases. This CDR3 region has 15 residues. Germline V gene data show CDR1 as SGHVS and CDR2 as FQNEAQ. V shed 2 bases, J shed 4 bases, and the junction held 6 bases outside the gene matches. The CDR3 nucleotides are TGTGCCAGCAGCTTAACCGGGGGGGCCGGAGAGACCCAGTACTTC. Protein product: CASSLTGGAGETQYF.

This rearrangement joins TRBV5-4 to TRBJ2-7; D unclear. V lost 0 bases to trimming and J lost 2 bases, with 12 bases between them. The CDR3 length is 15 residues. Germline CDR1 reads SGHNT; CDR2 reads YYREEE (reference sequence). The CDR3 DNA reads as TGTGCCAGCAGCTTGGACGGGCGGCAAACCTACGAGCAGTACTTC. Translation: CASSLDGRQTYEQYF.

The chain joins TRBV28 to TRBJ2-3; D is perhaps TRBD1 (5 bases). The germline V and J ends were trimmed by 4 bases and 0 bases, with 11 bases remaining between them. Per germline, CDR1 MDHEN and CDR2 SYDVKM. The CDR3 has 15 residues. The CDR3 loop is CASSSPGFSTDTQYF. CDR3 nucleotide sequence: TGTGCCAGCAGTTCCCCAGGGTTTAGCACAGATACGCAGTATTTT.

The chain employs TRBV28 and TRBJ1-6, with D unresolved. The CDR3 is made up of 14 amino acids. Trimming removed 2 bases at V and 8 bases at J, with 10 bases between. Germline V gives CDR1 MDHEN, CDR2 SYDVKM. CDR3 sequence (DNA): TGTGCCAGCAGTTTAGTTTTCCGGGATTCACCCCTCCACTTT. Protein sequence: CASSLVFRDSPLHF.

The chain uses TRBV5-1 and TRBJ2-7; D unresolved. CDR1 is SGHRS and CDR2 is YFSETQ in the germline V gene. Trimming took 5 bases from V and 5 from J, leaving 5 bases between them. CDR3 length: 10 amino acids. CDR3 DNA: TGCGCCAGCAGAGGGAACGAGCAGTACTTC. This gives the protein CASRGNEQYF.

The rearrangement joins TRBV7-2 to TRBJ1-1; D remains ambiguous. The germline gives CDR1 SGHTA, CDR2 FQGNSA. V gave up 5 bases and J gave up 7 bases, with 8 bases separating them. The CDR3 has 11 amino acids. CDR3 coding DNA: TGTGCCAGCAGCCCAAGTGTTGAAGCTTTCTTT. This codes for CASSPSVEAFF.

The chain is built from TRBV7-9 and TRBJ1-1; perhaps TRBD1 as D (6 bases). In germline, CDR1 is SEHNR, CDR2 FQNEAQ (reference sequence). The CDR3 has 13 amino acids. The V and J ends lost 5 bases and 5 bases respectively, with 12 bases between them. In nucleotides, the CDR3 is TGTGCCAGCAGCCCACAAGGGGGTACTGAAGCTTTCTTT. Translating it yields CASSPQGGTEAFF. The whole variable domain, remainder taken from reference TRBV7-9 and TRBJ1-1, is DTGVSQNPRHKITKRGQNVTFRCDPISEHNRLYWYRQTLGQGPEFLTYFQNEAQLEKSRLLSDRFSAERPKGSFSTLEIQRTEQGDSAMYLCASSPQGGTEAFFGQGTRLTVV.

This clone occurred once. The chain carries TRBV6-5 and TRBJ2-5; TRBD1 might be the D (7 bases). The CDR3 contains 13 residues. V was shortened by 6 bases and J by 5 bases, with 13 bases between the two germline ends. The V gene's germline CDR1 is MNHEY and CDR2 SVGAGI. The DNA of the CDR3 is TGTGCCAGCAGCTTGACAGGGAGGGAGACCCAGTACTTC. It translates to CASSLTGRETQYF.

This clone turned up a few times. V is TRBV30 and J is TRBJ2-1; 14 nucleotides agree with TRBD2. Germline assignment: CDR1 GTSNPN and CDR2 SVGIG (reference sequence). This CDR3 contains 14 residues. Trimming took 5 bases from V and 8 from J; bases not matched to a gene: 5. CDR3 sequence: CAWGLAGGPDEQFF. The CDR3 region has the DNA TGTGCCTGGGGACTAGCGGGGGGTCCGGATGAGCAGTTCTTC.

This chain uses TRBV6-6 with TRBJ1-5; D remains ambiguous. CDR1 and CDR2 from the germline V gene are MNHNY and SVGAGI (reference sequence). The CDR3 runs to 16 residues. Trimming pared 5 bases from V and 0 bases from J, leaving 14 bases between. Written as DNA, the CDR3 is TGTGCCAGCAGTACCGTCCTCGGGAATAGCAATCAGCCCCAGCATTTT. The encoded protein is CASSTVLGNSNQPQHF.

Of note for this clone: The sample has other DNA sequences that encode this CDR3 too. This chain joins TRBV3-1 (or the pseudogene TRBV3-2) and TRBJ2-7, with a weak D call TRBD1 (6 bases). V lost 2 bases, J lost 3 bases, and 8 bases lay in between. The germline CDR1 and CDR2 sequences are LGHDT and YNNKEL (reference sequence). The CDR3 runs to 13 residues. The CDR3 DNA follows: TGTGCCAGCAGCCAAAACAGGGTCTACGAGCAGTACTTC. Translating gives CASSQNRVYEQYF.

V and J are TRBV11-3 and TRBJ2-1; D call uncertain. CDR1 and CDR2 (germline): SGHNT, YENEEA. CDR3 length: 12 amino acids. V lost 1 base and J lost 7, with 5 bases in between. The CDR3 here is CASSLVGNEQFF. CDR3 nucleotides: TGTGCCAGCAGCTTAGTCGGGAATGAGCAGTTCTTC.